This T cell receptor (beta chain) emerged from a study of PD-1 blockade in classical Hodgkin lymphoma. General observations from the study: TCR diversity in CD4+, not CD8+, cells rose significantly by C4D1. Relapsed/refractory patients reportedly had lower baseline diversity than newly diagnosed patients.

V gave up 3 bases and J gave up 7 bases, with 17 bases separating them. The CDR3 covers 15 residues. Germline V lookup: CDR1 SGHRS, CDR2 YFSETQ. TCRdb keeps only in-frame clones here, not all; method: immunoSEQ multiplex PCR. The sample lists 100,000 or so clones; roughly 90% were seen once. With respect to this clone: Its matching antigen is unknown.

The sample's time point: cycle 4 day 1 (C4D1), after 5 to 7 weeks of nivolumab. Every one of the patients relapsed after autologous stem cell transplantation (brentuximab vedotin exposure was variable). The material was peripheral blood mononuclear cells (PBMCs), obtained before the fourth cycle of nivolumab. The receptor was derived from a human donor with classical Hodgkin lymphoma. This chain connects TRBV5-1 to TRBJ2-1; maybe TRBD2 (5 bases). The DNA of the CDR3 is TGCGCCAGCAGCTCCGGATCGGGAAGAGTAAATGAGCAGTTCTTC. It translates to CASSSGSGRVNEQFF.